The rows below give T cell receptor beta chains drawn from one sample of a study of blood T cell repertoires in COVID-19. Using immunoSEQ multiplex PCR, the repertoire was profiled, and TCRdb retains in-frame clones only, with some absent. The data show fewer than 100,000 clones, roughly 80% seen once. The source material was peripheral blood. These receptors all come from a human donor in a cohort sampled during active COVID-19. Both conserved end residues are part of each CDR3. A D gene is named only where the DNA matches it firmly. Some rows have no size entry. The others give once, few or many, or a class for an expanded clone.

>TRBJ1-2|TRBV13|TRBD1|NA
CASSLATGGSNYGYTF
TGTGCCAGCAGCCTTGCCACAGGGGGTTCTAACTATGGCTACACCTTC
>TRBJ2-7|TRBV2|NA|NA
CASTGGMAYEQYF
TGTGCCAGCACCGGAGGGATGGCCTACGAGCAGTACTTC
>TRBJ1-3|TRBV5-5|TRBD1|few
CASSYGQGVSSGNTIYF
TGTGCCAGCAGCTACGGACAGGGGGTCAGCTCTGGAAACACCATATATTTT
>TRBJ2-2|TRBV4-2|TRBD2|NA
CASSHVLTGGVAGELFF
TGTGCCAGCAGCCACGTTCTTACGGGGGGGGTTGCCGGGGAGCTGTTTTTT
>TRBJ1-2|TRBV3-1/TRBV3-2|NA|NA
CASSQDRSPNYGYTF
TGTGCCAGCAGCCAAGACAGGTCACCTAACTATGGCTACACCTTC
>TRBJ2-1|TRBV27|NA|medium-sized
CASSLQAVTPVHNEQFF
TGTGCCAGCAGTCTCCAGGCAGTCACACCGGTCCACAATGAGCAGTTCTTC
>TRBJ2-7|TRBV19|NA|NA
CASSKTTGNYEQYF
TGTGCCAGTAGTAAAACGACAGGCAACTACGAGCAGTACTTC
>TRBJ2-3|TRBV4-2|TRBD2|NA
CASSQDLGGRGAGTDTQYF
TGTGCCAGCAGCCAAGATCTCGGCGGGAGGGGAGCGGGCACAGATACGCAGTATTTT
>TRBJ2-5|TRBV14|TRBD1|NA
CASSRPGTEETQYF
TGTGCCAGCAGCCGCCCGGGGACAGAAGAGACCCAGTACTTC
>TRBJ1-1|TRBV11-2|NA|once
CASSLSGAANTEAFF
TGTGCCAGCAGCTTATCAGGGGCCGCGAACACTGAAGCTTTCTTT
>TRBJ2-7|TRBV9|TRBD1|NA
CASSPWDRNGEQYF
TGTGCCAGCAGCCCATGGGACAGAAACGGTGAGCAGTACTTC
>TRBJ2-2|TRBV11-2|NA|NA
CASPAGGMGGELFF
TGTGCCAGCCCCGCTGGGGGGATGGGCGGGGAGCTGTTTTTT
>TRBJ2-3|TRBV12-5|TRBD2|NA
CASGPRASGTSTDTQYF
TGTGCTAGTGGTCCCCGGGCTAGCGGGACTAGCACAGATACGCAGTATTTT
>TRBJ2-2|TRBV19|NA|few
CASSMSGLAGELFF
TGTGCCAGTAGTATGTCCGGGTTGGCCGGGGAGCTGTTTTTT
>TRBJ1-2|TRBV6-1|NA|NA
CASSELGGTGYTF
TGTGCCAGCAGTGAATTGGGAGGGACAGGCTACACCTTC
>TRBJ2-5|TRBV19|NA|NA
CASSMLLLQETQYF
TGTGCCAGTAGTATGCTTCTATTACAAGAGACCCAGTACTTC
>TRBJ2-3|TRBV7-7|NA|NA
CASSIDRLHTDTQYF
TGTGCTAGCAGCATCGACAGGCTTCACACAGATACGCAGTATTTT
>TRBJ2-1|TRBV4-1|NA|medium-sized
CASSQDPPGRRAEQFF
TGCGCCAGCAGCCAAGATCCCCCCGGGAGAAGAGCTGAGCAGTTCTTC
>TRBJ2-7|TRBV5-1|TRBD1|NA
CASSLRTGKGYEQYF
TGCGCCAGCAGCTTGAGGACAGGGAAGGGCTACGAGCAGTACTTC
>TRBJ1-3|TRBV5-1|NA|NA
CASSLAWPGNSGNTIYF
TGCGCCAGCAGCTTGGCCTGGCCAGGGAACTCTGGAAACACCATATATTTT
>TRBJ1-2|TRBV7-9|NA|NA
CASSPTANYGYTF
TGTGCCAGCAGCCCGACAGCTAACTATGGCTACACCTTC
>TRBJ2-3|TRBV6-6|TRBD2|NA
CASSQRTSGEGADTQYF
TGTGCCAGCAGTCAGAGGACTAGCGGAGAGGGTGCAGATACGCAGTATTTT
>TRBJ2-3|TRBV11-2|TRBD2|NA
CASTLRSGVNTDTQYF
TGTGCCAGCACCCTTAGGAGCGGGGTAAACACAGATACGCAGTATTTT
>TRBJ2-2|TRBV11-2|TRBD1|NA
CASSSAGTGETGELFF
TGTGCCAGCAGCTCAGCCGGGACAGGGGAGACCGGGGAGCTGTTTTTT